What follows are 16 T cell receptor beta chains derived from one specimen sequenced in a study of blood T cells in healthy people across ages. With a J-beta primer mix and a sample-barcoded 5' primer, a second PCR ran about 7 to 11 cycles. MiXCR, applied by TCRdb to the 5' RACE reads, yields one record per CDR3 protein. This sample has 700,000 to 800,000 distinct CDR3 sequences, with roughly two fifths found just once. Sequenced input: blood. The receptor source for this set is a woman in her sixties or seventies in good health.

V gene TRBV6-1 combines with J gene TRBJ2-3; 13 bases agree with TRBD2. The CDR3 has 16 residues. J lost 2 bases, V lost 5 bases, and 4 bases had no gene match. Germline V CDR1 and CDR2: MNHNS, SASEGT. This chain's CDR3 is CASSKTSGGFTDTQYF. The CDR3 DNA is TGTGCCAGCAGTAAGACTAGCGGGGGGTTCACAGATACGCAGTATTTT.

This clonotype was seen repeatedly, ten times or more. It may be a read error: a sequence one base away is much more abundant. The V and J genes are TRBV13 and TRBJ2-3; no firm D call. CDR1 is PRHDT, CDR2 FYEKMQ, per germline (reference sequence). Trimming stripped 5 bases from V and 0 bases from J, with 3 bases between. The CDR3 has 12 amino acids. The CDR3 here is CASSISTDTQYF. The CDR3, as DNA: TGTGCCAGCAGCATAAGCACAGATACGCAGTATTTT.

The chain joins TRBV20-1 to TRBJ2-7; TRBD2 matches 13 bases. The trim removed 7 bases at V and 4 bases at J, leaving 22 bases unmatched. This CDR3 has 19 residues. CDR1 is DFQATT, CDR2 SNEGSKA, per germline (reference sequence). The CDR3 region has the DNA TGCAGTGTTCGGGGGATGGGACTAGCGGGGAACCGCCCCGGGTACGAGCAGTACTTC. Its translation is CSVRGMGLAGNRPGYEQYF.

This clonotype showed up just a few times. V usage is TRBV7-3 and J usage is TRBJ2-6, with 9 bases aligning to TRBD1. The junction had 11 bases not matched to a gene; V was cut back by 5 bases and J by 0 bases. Germline V gene lookup returns CDR1 SGHTA and CDR2 FQGTGA. This CDR3 contains 19 residues. CDR3 in DNA: TGTGCCAGCAGCCTACGACCTGTGACAGGGGGCTCTGGGGCCAACGTCCTGACTTTC. It translates to CASSLRPVTGGSGANVLTF.

The genes are TRBV11-3 and TRBJ2-3, with a possible D match to TRBD2 (6 bases). CDR1 SGHNT and CDR2 YENEEA come from the germline V gene. The ends were cut back, 5 bases at V and 0 bases at J, with 18 bases in the middle. The CDR3 contains 17 residues. The CDR3 here is CASSPGLPSPSTDTQYF. The CDR3 nucleotides read TGTGCCAGCAGCCCGGGACTGCCCTCGCCTAGCACAGATACGCAGTATTTT.

In DNA form, the CDR3 reads TGTGCCACCAGCAGATTACACCAGTCCTTCCACAATGAGCAGTACTTC. This codes for CATSRLHQSFHNEQYF. V gene TRBV15 combines with J gene TRBJ2-5; the D is unclear. Germline values: CDR1 LNHNV, CDR2 YYDKDF (reference sequence). The CDR3 runs to 16 residues. V was clipped by 2 bases and J by 11 bases, with 24 bases between them.

This clonotype turned up a few times. The V and J genes are TRBV4-2 and TRBJ1-1, with D hard to call. Germline CDR1 is LGHNA and CDR2 is YNFKEQ. V was trimmed by 6 bases and J by 3 bases, leaving 5 bases between them. This CDR3 is built from 11 residues. The CDR3 loop is CASSRYTEAFF. CDR3 in DNA: TGTGCCAGCAGTCGTTACACTGAAGCTTTCTTT.

The J gene is TRBJ2-1, the V gene TRBV9; the match to TRBD2 covers 7 bases. In germline, CDR1 is SGDLS, CDR2 YYNGEE. After removal of 4 bases from V and 3 bases from J, the junction contained 4 bases not matched to a gene. The CDR3 extends over 14 amino acids. The CDR3 bases are TGTGCCAGCAGCAGGGAGGGTAACTACAATGAGCAGTTCTTC. Encoded protein: CASSREGNYNEQFF.

This clonotype was counted only a few times. The chain uses TRBV2 and TRBJ1-2; D perhaps matches TRBD1 (6 bases). With 8 bases removed from V and 3 bases from J, the gap between germline ends came to 19 bases. CDR3 length: 15 amino acids. Germline V gene lookup returns CDR1 SNHLY and CDR2 FYNNEI. This chain's CDR3 is CASGGTGQGYYGYTF. The CDR3 coding sequence is TGTGCCAGCGGAGGAACAGGGCAAGGATACTATGGCTACACCTTC.

The chain couples TRBV7-8 to TRBJ2-3, with D possibly called TRBD1 or TRBD2 (5 bases each). CDR3 length: 15 amino acids. The V end lost 5 bases, the J end lost 5 bases, and 17 bases lay between the germline ends. CDR1 and CDR2 (germline): SGHVS, FQNEAQ. CDR3: CASSGTGTEGDTQYF. CDR3 nucleotide sequence: TGTGCCAGCAGCGGCACCGGGACGGAAGGAGATACGCAGTATTTT.

This clonotype was detected many times. This chain joins TRBV27 and TRBJ2-6; D unresolved. V was shortened by 0 bases and J by 2 bases, with 14 bases between the two germline ends. The CDR3 has 18 amino acids. CDR1 MNHEY and CDR2 SMNVEV come from the germline V gene (reference sequence). The CDR3 spells CASSLSMLYATGANVLTF. CDR3 sequence (DNA): TGTGCCAGCAGTTTATCGATGCTCTACGCTACTGGGGCCAACGTCCTGACTTTC. Full variable domain (missing parts from reference TRBV27 and TRBJ2-6): EAQVTQNPRYLITVTGKKLTVTCSQNMNHEYMSWYRQDPGLGLRQIYYSMNVEVTDKGDVPEGYKVSRKEKRNFPLILESPSPNQTSLYFCASSLSMLYATGANVLTFGAGSRLTVL.

This clonotype has a handful of counts. The J gene is TRBJ1-4, the V gene TRBV3-1, with unresolved D. CDR3 size: 15 residues. The V and J ends lost 2 bases and 0 bases respectively, with 7 bases between them. Germline V CDR1 and CDR2: LGHDT, YNNKEL (reference sequence). The DNA for the CDR3 is TGTGCCAGCAGCCAACAGCCGCCAACTAATGAAAAACTGTTTTTT. As protein: CASSQQPPTNEKLFF.

There are a few counts of this clonotype. The chain uses TRBV5-5 and TRBJ1-4; TRBD1 matches 10 bases. This CDR3 contains 18 residues. Germline V gene sequence: CDR1 SGHKS, CDR2 YYEKEE (reference sequence). V lost 0 bases to trimming and J lost 0 bases; unmatched junction nucleotides: 5. The CDR3 sequence is CASSLDGTGVPTNEKLFF. Written as DNA, the CDR3 is TGTGCCAGCAGCTTGGATGGGACAGGGGTTCCAACTAATGAAAAACTGTTTTTT.

The chain links TRBV20-1 to TRBJ2-7; D perhaps matches TRBD2 (5 bases). Trimming pared 6 bases from V and 3 bases from J, leaving 12 bases between. This CDR3 region has 12 residues. Germline V gene data show CDR1 as DFQATT and CDR2 as SNEGSKA (reference sequence). This CDR3 reads CSAGDQSYEQYF. CDR3 sequence (DNA): TGCAGTGCGGGAGACCAGAGCTACGAGCAGTACTTC.

In this sample, this clonotype turned up many times. This chain links TRBV15 with TRBJ2-5; D call uncertain. This CDR3 is 12 amino acids long. In germline, CDR1 is LNHNV, CDR2 YYDKDF (reference sequence). Deletions cut 0 bases from V and 4 bases from J, with 3 bases between. Here the CDR3 DNA reads TGTGCCACCAGCAGAGATGGAGAGACCCAGTACTTC. This gives the protein CATSRDGETQYF. Drawing the rest from reference TRBV15 and TRBJ2-5, the complete variable domain is DAMVIQNPRYQVTQFGKPVTLSCSQTLNHNVMYWYQQKSSQAPKLLFHYYDKDFNNEADTPDNFQSRRPNTSFCFLDIRSPGLGDTAMYLCATSRDGETQYFGPGTRLLVL.

This clonotype was seen once. This rearrangement joins TRBV7-2 to TRBJ1-5; D unclear. Trimming cost V 1 base and J 4 bases, with 11 bases left between them. In germline, CDR1 is SGHTA, CDR2 FQGNSA. The length of the CDR3 is 15 residues. In nucleotides, the CDR3 is TGTGCCAGCAGCTTAGGCATGGGCCAAAATCAGCCCCAGCATTTT. Its protein product is CASSLGMGQNQPQHF.